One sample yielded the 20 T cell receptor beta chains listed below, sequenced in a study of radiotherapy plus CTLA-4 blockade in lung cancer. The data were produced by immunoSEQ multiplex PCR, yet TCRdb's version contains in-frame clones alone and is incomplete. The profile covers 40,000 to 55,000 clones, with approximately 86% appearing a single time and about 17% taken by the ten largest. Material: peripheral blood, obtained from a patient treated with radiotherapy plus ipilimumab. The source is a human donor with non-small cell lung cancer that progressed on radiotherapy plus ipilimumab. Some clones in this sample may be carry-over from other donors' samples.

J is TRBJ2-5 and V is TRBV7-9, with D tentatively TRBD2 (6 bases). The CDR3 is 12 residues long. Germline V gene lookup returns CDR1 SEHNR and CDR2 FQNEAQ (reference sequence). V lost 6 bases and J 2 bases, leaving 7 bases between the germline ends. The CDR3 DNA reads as TGTGCCAGCAGTCGGGGGCAAGAGACCCAGTACTTC. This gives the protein CASSRGQETQYF.

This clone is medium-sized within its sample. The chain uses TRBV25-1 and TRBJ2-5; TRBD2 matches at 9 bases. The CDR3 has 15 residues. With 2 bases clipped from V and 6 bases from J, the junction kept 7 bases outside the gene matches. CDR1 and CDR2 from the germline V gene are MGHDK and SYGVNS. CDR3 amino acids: CASSEAREGLQTQYF. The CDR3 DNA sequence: TGTGCCAGCAGTGAAGCGCGGGAGGGCTTGCAGACCCAGTACTTC.

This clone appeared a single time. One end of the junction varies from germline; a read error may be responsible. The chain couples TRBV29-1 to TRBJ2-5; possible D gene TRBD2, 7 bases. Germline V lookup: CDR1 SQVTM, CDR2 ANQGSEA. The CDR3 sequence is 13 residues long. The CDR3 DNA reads TGCAGCGGGGGGGGGCAGGCTAACCAATGGTTGGACTTC. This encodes CSGGGQANQWLDF.

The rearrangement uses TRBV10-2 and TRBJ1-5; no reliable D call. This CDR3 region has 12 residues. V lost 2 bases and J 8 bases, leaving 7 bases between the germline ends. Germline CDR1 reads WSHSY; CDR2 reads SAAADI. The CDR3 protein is CASSEPAEPQHF. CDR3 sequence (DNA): TGCGCCAGCAGTGAGCCGGCGGAGCCCCAGCATTTT.

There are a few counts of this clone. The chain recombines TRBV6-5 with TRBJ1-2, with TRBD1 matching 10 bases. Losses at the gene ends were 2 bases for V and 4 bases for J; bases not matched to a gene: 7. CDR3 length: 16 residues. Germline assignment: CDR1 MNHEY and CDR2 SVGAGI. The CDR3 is CASSYIRTGGSYGYTF. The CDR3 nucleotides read TGTGCCAGCAGTTACATCCGGACAGGGGGTTCCTATGGCTACACCTTC.

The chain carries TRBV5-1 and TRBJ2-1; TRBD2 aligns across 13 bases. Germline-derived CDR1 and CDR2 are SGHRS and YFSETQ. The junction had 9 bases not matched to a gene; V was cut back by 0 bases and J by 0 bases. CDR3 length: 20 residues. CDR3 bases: TGCGCCAGCAGCTTGGTTATTGGACTAGCGGGAGTGGGCTCCTACAATGAGCAGTTCTTC. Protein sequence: CASSLVIGLAGVGSYNEQFF. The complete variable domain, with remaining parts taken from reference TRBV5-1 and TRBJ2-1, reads KAGVTQTPRYLIKTRGQQVTLSCSPISGHRSVSWYQQTPGQGLQFLFEYFSETQRNKGNFPGRFSGRQFSNSRSEMNVSTLELGDSALYLCASSLVIGLAGVGSYNEQFFGPGTRLTVL.

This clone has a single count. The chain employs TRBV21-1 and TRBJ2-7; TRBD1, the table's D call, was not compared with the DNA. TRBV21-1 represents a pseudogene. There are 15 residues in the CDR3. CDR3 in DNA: TGTGCCAGCAGCAAAAGGGGCAGGCACGCCTACGAGCAGTACTTC. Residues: CASSKRGRHAYEQYF.

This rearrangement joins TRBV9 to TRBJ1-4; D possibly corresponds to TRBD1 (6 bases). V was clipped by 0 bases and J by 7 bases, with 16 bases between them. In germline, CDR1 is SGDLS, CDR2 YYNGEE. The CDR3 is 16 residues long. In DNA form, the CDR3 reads TGTGCCAGCAGCGTAGACCCAACAGGGAACGTTGAAAAACTGTTTTTT. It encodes CASSVDPTGNVEKLFF. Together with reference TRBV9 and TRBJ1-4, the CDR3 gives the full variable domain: DSGVTQTPKHLITATGQRVTLRCSPRSGDLSVYWYQQSLDQGLQFLIQYYNGEERAKGNILERFSAQQFPDLHSELNLSSLELGDSALYFCASSVDPTGNVEKLFFGSGTQLSVL.

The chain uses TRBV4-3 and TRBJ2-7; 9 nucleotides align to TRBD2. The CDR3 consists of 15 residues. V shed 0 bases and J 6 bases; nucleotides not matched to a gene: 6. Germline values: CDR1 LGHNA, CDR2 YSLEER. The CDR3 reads CASSQDRGSGSEQYF. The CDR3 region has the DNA TGCGCCAGCAGCCAAGATAGGGGTAGCGGGAGCGAGCAGTACTTC.

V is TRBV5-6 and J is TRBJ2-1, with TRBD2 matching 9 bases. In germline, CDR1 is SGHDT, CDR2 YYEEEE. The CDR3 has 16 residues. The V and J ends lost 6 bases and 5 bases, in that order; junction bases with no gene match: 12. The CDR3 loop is CASIPWTRGGNNEQFF. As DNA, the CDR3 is TGTGCCAGCATCCCATGGACGCGGGGGGGAAACAATGAGCAGTTCTTC.

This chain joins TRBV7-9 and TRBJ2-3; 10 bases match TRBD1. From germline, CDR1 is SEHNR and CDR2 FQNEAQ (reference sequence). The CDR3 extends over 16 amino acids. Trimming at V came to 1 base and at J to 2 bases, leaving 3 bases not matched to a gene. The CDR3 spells CASSLDGTGDTDTQYF. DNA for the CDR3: TGTGCCAGCAGCTTAGACGGGACAGGGGACACAGATACGCAGTATTTT.

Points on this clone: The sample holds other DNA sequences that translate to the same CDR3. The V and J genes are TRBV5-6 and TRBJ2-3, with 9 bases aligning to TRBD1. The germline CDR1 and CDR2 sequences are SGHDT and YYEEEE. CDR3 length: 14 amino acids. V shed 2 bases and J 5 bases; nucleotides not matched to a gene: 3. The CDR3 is CASSFGTGRDTQYF. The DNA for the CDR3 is TGTGCCAGCAGCTTCGGGACAGGGAGAGATACGCAGTATTTT.

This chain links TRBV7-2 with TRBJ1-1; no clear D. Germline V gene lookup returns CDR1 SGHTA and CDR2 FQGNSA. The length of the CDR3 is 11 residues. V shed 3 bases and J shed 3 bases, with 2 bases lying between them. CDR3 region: CASSFYTEAFF. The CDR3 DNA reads TGTGCCAGCAGCTTCTACACTGAAGCTTTCTTT.

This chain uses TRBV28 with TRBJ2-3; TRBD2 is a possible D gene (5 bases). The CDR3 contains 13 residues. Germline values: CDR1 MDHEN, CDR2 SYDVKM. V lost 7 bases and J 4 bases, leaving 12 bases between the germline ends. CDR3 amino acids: CASIPPGSDTQYF. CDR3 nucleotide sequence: TGTGCCAGCATCCCTCCGGGATCAGATACGCAGTATTTT.

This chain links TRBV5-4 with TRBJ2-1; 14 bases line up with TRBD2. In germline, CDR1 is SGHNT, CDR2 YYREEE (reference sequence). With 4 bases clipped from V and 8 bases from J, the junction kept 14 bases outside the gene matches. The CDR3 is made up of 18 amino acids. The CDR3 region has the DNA TGTGCCAGCAGCCGGACGGGGACTAGCGGGAGTAAGGGGTATGAGCAGTTCTTC. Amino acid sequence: CASSRTGTSGSKGYEQFF.

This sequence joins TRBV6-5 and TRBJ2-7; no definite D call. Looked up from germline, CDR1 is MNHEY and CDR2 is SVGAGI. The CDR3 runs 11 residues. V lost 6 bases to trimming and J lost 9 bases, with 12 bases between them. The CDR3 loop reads CASRQNSWQYF. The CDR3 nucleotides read TGTGCCAGCAGACAAAACAGTTGGCAGTACTTC.

The CDR3, as DNA: TGTGCCAGCAGTCCCCCAGGGTGGTACCAAGAGACCCAGTACTTC. Translation: CASSPPGWYQETQYF. The V call is TRBV27, the J call TRBJ2-5; possibly TRBD1 for D (5 bases). Trimming removed 5 bases at V and 0 bases at J, with 13 bases between. Per the germline V gene, CDR1 is MNHEY and CDR2 is SMNVEV (reference sequence). There are 15 residues in the CDR3.

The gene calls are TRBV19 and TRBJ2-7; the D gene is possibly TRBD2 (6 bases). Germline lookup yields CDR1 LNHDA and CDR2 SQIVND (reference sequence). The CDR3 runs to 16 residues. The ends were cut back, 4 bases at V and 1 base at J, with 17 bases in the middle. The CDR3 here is CASSTEGTFISYEQYF. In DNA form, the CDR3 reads TGTGCCAGTAGTACCGAAGGGACTTTTATATCCTACGAGCAGTACTTC.

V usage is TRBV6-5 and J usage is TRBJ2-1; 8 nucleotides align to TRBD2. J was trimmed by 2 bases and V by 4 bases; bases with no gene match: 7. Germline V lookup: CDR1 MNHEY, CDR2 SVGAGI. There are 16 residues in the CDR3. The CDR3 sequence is CASSSHAGRAYNEQFF. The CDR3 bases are TGTGCCAGCAGTTCCCACGCCGGGAGGGCCTACAATGAGCAGTTCTTC.

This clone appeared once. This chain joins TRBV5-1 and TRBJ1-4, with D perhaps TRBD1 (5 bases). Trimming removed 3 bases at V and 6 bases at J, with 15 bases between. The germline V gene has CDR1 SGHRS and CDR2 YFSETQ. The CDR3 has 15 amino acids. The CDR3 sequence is CASSSEQVGDEKLFF. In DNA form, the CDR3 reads TGCGCCAGCAGCTCGGAACAGGTTGGGGATGAAAAACTGTTTTTT.